Listed here is a single T cell receptor beta chain. The data stem from a study of blood T cell repertoires in COVID-19. Background on the study: PBMCs, B-cell-depleted T cells, or T cells provided the cDNA or gDNA that made up the material.

In the original analysis: By means of reference gene primer amplification, nucleated cell counts were estimated. The data were produced by immunoSEQ multiplex PCR, yet TCRdb's version contains in-frame clones alone and is incomplete. V, J and clone size are those of that table, while D and trimming were read from the DNA. In the table there are around 140,000 clones, 60% to 80% of which are singletons. The sample taken for sequencing was peripheral blood. This receptor was taken from a woman aged 50 to 65 with active or convalescent COVID-19.

CDR3 DNA: TGTGCCAGTAGTATAGGGAGGGGGCGACGATCACCCCTCCACTTT. This gives the protein CASSIGRGRRSPLHF. This rearrangement joins TRBV19 to TRBJ1-6; 7 bases fit TRBD1. Looked up from germline, CDR1 is LNHDA and CDR2 is SQIVND (reference sequence). The CDR3 has 15 residues. V dropped 1 base and J dropped 10; count of bases not matched to a gene: 7.